These 19 T cell receptor beta chains originate from one sample sequenced in a study of blood T cell repertoires in COVID-19. Sequencing used immunoSEQ multiplex PCR; TCRdb keeps in-frame clones, though not all of them. The sample comprises 300,000 to 350,000 clones, around 90% of which are singletons, and approximately 6.8% rests with the top ten. Sequencing was done on a sample of peripheral blood. These TCRs come from a woman in her twenties or thirties with COVID-19, enrolled during active disease.

The chain recombines TRBV15 with TRBJ1-2; possible D gene TRBD1, 6 bases. Germline CDR1 reads LNHNV; CDR2 reads YYDKDF (reference sequence). V was pared by 0 bases and J by 9 bases, with 11 bases between. This CDR3 spans 13 amino acids. Written as DNA, the CDR3 is TGTGCCACCAGCAGAGAGGGCAGGGGAAGCTACACCTTC. This gives the protein CATSREGRGSYTF.

A word on this clone: An end of the junction differs from the germline gene, which may be a read error. The gene calls are TRBV11-2 and TRBJ1-2; a weak D match, TRBD1 (6 bases). Germline CDR1 and CDR2: SGHAT and FQNNGV. The CDR3 spans 16 residues. The CDR3 here is CASSLDPFGGAVGYTF. CDR3 bases: TGTGCCAGCAGCCTAGACCCCTTCGGGGGGGCGGTTGGCTACACCTTC.

This rearrangement joins TRBV19 to TRBJ1-2; perhaps TRBD1 as D (6 bases). V lost 3 bases and J lost 4, with 15 bases in between. Per the germline V gene, CDR1 is LNHDA and CDR2 is SQIVND (reference sequence). The CDR3 contains 15 residues. The DNA for the CDR3 is TGTGCCAGTAGTATTGAGGGGGTATCACCCTATGGCTACACCTTC. Translation gives CASSIEGVSPYGYTF.

This clone was seen only once. The chain employs TRBV2 and TRBJ2-3; 10 bases line up with TRBD2. The ends lost 7 bases at V and 4 bases at J; junction bases unmatched: 5. The CDR3 totals 14 residues. Germline-derived CDR1 and CDR2 are SNHLY and FYNNEI. The CDR3 DNA sequence: TGTGCCAGCAACCTAGCGGGAGCGGCAGATACGCAGTATTTT. It codes for CASNLAGAADTQYF.

This clone was found once. This chain joins TRBV7-9 and TRBJ2-7; 7 bases agree with TRBD2. Germline CDR1 is SEHNR and CDR2 is FQNEAQ (reference sequence). After removal of 4 bases from V and 3 bases from J, the junction contained 18 bases not matched to a gene. The CDR3 has 18 amino acids. CDR3: CASSSARVSSGGGYEQYF. The CDR3 coding sequence is TGTGCCAGCAGCTCGGCGCGCGTATCTAGCGGCGGGGGCTACGAGCAGTACTTC.

The genes are TRBV7-9 and TRBJ2-2; 14 positions agree with TRBD2. Germline CDR1 reads SEHNR; CDR2 reads FQNEAQ (reference sequence). The CDR3 is 17 amino acids. The J segment lost 4 bases and the V segment lost 3 bases, leaving 4 bases of the junction unmatched. CDR3 in amino acids: CASSFPGLAGVTGELFF. The CDR3 DNA sequence: TGTGCCAGCAGCTTCCCGGGACTAGCGGGAGTCACCGGGGAGCTGTTTTTT.

Regarding this clone: Other nucleotide sequences in the sample specify the same CDR3. The chain has TRBV21-1 and TRBJ2-7; TRBD2, the table's D call, lacks a check against the DNA. TRBV21-1 is assigned pseudogene status. This CDR3 has 14 amino acids. CDR3 protein: CASSKAEYSYEQYF. CDR3 coding DNA: TGTGCCAGCAGCAAAGCCGAGTACTCCTACGAGCAGTACTTC.

The V and J genes are TRBV6-6 and TRBJ1-2; TRBD1 aligns across 7 bases. After removal of 2 bases from V and 6 bases from J, the junction contained 9 bases not matched to a gene. The CDR3 runs to 15 residues. CDR1 and CDR2 from the germline V gene are MNHNY and SVGAGI (reference sequence). CDR3 sequence (DNA): TGTGCCAGCAGTTACGGTGACAGGGACCGGGATGGCTACACCTTC. This gives the protein CASSYGDRDRDGYTF.

As for this clone: Other DNA sequences from this sample encode an identical CDR3 as well. The V and J genes are TRBV29-1 and TRBJ2-7; D might be TRBD1 (5 bases). The CDR3 is made up of 11 amino acids. Germline CDR1 SQVTM, CDR2 ANQGSEA. Trimming took 4 bases from V and 3 from J, leaving 7 bases between them. CDR3 sequence: CSVGGFYEQYF. The CDR3 nucleotides read TGCAGCGTTGGGGGCTTCTACGAGCAGTACTTC.

In DNA, the CDR3 is TGTGCCAGCAGCCCTCAGGCGACTGGAAACACCATATATTTT. Protein product: CASSPQATGNTIYF. The gene calls are TRBV7-3 and TRBJ1-3; D uncertain. V gave up 5 bases and J gave up 2 bases, with 10 bases separating them. This CDR3 is built from 14 residues. Germline CDR1 and CDR2: SGHTA and FQGTGA.

The chain has TRBV30 and TRBJ1-3; D ambiguous. Germline V gene data show CDR1 as GTSNPN and CDR2 as SVGIG (reference sequence). Deletions cut 0 bases from V and 0 bases from J, with 9 bases between. The CDR3 sequence is 15 residues long. The CDR3 here is CAWSVQHFSGNTIYF. CDR3 coding DNA: TGTGCCTGGAGTGTACAACATTTCTCTGGAAACACCATATATTTT.

The chain recombines TRBV12-3 or TRBV12-4 with TRBJ1-1; 7 bases fit TRBD1. V was clipped by 6 bases and J by 6 bases; unmatched bases: 7. The length of the CDR3 is 13 residues. In DNA form, the CDR3 reads TGTGCCAGCAGCTGGCCTGGGACAGCTGAAGCTTTCTTT. It translates to CASSWPGTAEAFF.

J is TRBJ1-4 and V is TRBV20-1; D is unclear. Trimming stripped 3 bases from V and 8 bases from J, with 13 bases between. The CDR3 runs 13 residues. From germline, CDR1 is DFQATT and CDR2 SNEGSKA (reference sequence). The CDR3 here is CSASGTGEEKLFF. The CDR3 DNA follows: TGCAGTGCTAGTGGAACGGGAGAGGAAAAACTGTTTTTT.

The chain employs TRBV15 and TRBJ2-5, with 7 bases that match TRBD2. V lost 2 bases to trimming and J lost 2 bases; unmatched junction nucleotides: 8. Germline V lookup: CDR1 LNHNV, CDR2 YYDKDF (reference sequence). The CDR3 covers 16 residues. The CDR3 region has the DNA TGTGCCACCAGCAGACCCGCTCTGCGGGGGCAAGAGACCCAGTACTTC. Translating it yields CATSRPALRGQETQYF.

The chain combines TRBV19 with TRBJ2-2, with a possible D match to TRBD2 (6 bases). Germline lookup yields CDR1 LNHDA and CDR2 SQIVND (reference sequence). The V gene lost 6 bases and the J gene lost 2 bases, with 10 bases spanning the gap. There are 14 residues in the CDR3. Written as DNA, the CDR3 is TGTGCCAGTAGGGCGGGACCTAACACCGGGGAGCTGTTTTTT. Translated, it gives CASRAGPNTGELFF.

The rearrangement joins TRBV2 to TRBJ2-7, with TRBD1 identical over 7 bases. J lost 2 bases, V lost 6 bases, and 7 bases had no gene match. The germline V gene encodes CDR1 SNHLY and CDR2 FYNNEI. The CDR3 has 14 amino acids. The DNA for the CDR3 is TGTGCCAGCAGGCGACCCGGGACAGCCTACGAGCAGTACTTC. Amino acid sequence: CASRRPGTAYEQYF. The full variable domain, rest sourced from reference TRBV2 and TRBJ2-7, is EPEVTQTPSHQVTQMGQEVILRCVPISNHLYFYWYRQILGQKVEFLVSFYNNEISEKSEIFDDQFSVERPDGSNFTLKIRSTKLEDSAMYFCASRRPGTAYEQYFGPGTRLTVT.

About this clone: The same CDR3 also results from other DNA sequences found in this sample. The V gene is TRBV19, the J gene TRBJ1-3; perhaps TRBD1 as D (5 bases). This CDR3 is 15 amino acids long. Germline CDR1 reads LNHDA; CDR2 reads SQIVND (reference sequence). Trimming pared 8 bases from V and 7 bases from J, leaving 21 bases between. Here the CDR3 reads CASSAGVFAGNTIYF. The CDR3 bases are TGTGCCAGTTCTGCCGGCGTCTTTGCAGGGAACACCATATATTTT.

This clone was observed a single time. The gene calls are TRBV28 and TRBJ1-5, with 10 bases matching TRBD1. This CDR3 has 15 residues. CDR1 and CDR2 from the germline V gene are MDHEN and SYDVKM. V shed 5 bases, J shed 7 bases, and the junction held 8 bases outside the gene matches. The DNA of the CDR3 is TGTGCCAGCAGTAACCCCGGACAGGGGGGACAGCCCCAGCATTTT. This gives the protein CASSNPGQGGQPQHF.

J is TRBJ2-7 and V is TRBV30; a possible D gene is TRBD1 (5 bases). Germline V CDR1 and CDR2: GTSNPN, SVGIG (reference sequence). The CDR3 is made up of 14 amino acids. V dropped 2 bases and J dropped 8 bases, with 19 bases sitting between them. For the CDR3, the DNA is TGTGCCTGGAGTCCACAGGCAGGTAGGCCCCAGCAGTACTTC. Its protein product is CAWSPQAGRPQQYF. Drawing the rest from reference TRBV30 and TRBJ2-7, the complete variable domain is SQTIHQWPATLVQPVGSPLSLECTVEGTSNPNLYWYRQAAGRGLQLLFYSVGIGQISSEVPQNLSASRPQDRQFILSSKKLLLSDSGFYLCAWSPQAGRPQQYFGPGTRLTVT.